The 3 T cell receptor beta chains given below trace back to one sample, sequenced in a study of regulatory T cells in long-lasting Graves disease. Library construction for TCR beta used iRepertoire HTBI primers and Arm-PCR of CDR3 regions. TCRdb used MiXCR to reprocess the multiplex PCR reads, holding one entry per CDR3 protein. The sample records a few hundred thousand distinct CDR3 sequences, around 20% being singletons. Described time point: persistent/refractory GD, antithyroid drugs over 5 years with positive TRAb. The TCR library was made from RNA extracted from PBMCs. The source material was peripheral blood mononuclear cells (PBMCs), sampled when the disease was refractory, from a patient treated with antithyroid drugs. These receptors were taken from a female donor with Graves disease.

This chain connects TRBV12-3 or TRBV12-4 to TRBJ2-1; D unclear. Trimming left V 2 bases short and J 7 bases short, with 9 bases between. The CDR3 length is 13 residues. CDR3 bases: TGTGCCAGCAGTTTATGGCCAAGTAATGAGCAGTTCTTC. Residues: CASSLWPSNEQFF.

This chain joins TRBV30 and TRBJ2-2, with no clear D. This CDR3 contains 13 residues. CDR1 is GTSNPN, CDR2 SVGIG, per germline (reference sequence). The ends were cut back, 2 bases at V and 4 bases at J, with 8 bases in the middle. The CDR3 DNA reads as TGTGCCTGGAGTTACAGAGGCACCGGGGAGCTGTTTTTT. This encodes CAWSYRGTGELFF.

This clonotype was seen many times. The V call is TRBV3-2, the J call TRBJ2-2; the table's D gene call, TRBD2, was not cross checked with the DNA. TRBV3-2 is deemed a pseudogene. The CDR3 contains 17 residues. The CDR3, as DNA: TGTGCCAGCAGCCAATACCGCGGGACTAGCTGTACCGGGGAGCTGTTTTTT. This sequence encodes CASSQYRGTSCTGELFF.